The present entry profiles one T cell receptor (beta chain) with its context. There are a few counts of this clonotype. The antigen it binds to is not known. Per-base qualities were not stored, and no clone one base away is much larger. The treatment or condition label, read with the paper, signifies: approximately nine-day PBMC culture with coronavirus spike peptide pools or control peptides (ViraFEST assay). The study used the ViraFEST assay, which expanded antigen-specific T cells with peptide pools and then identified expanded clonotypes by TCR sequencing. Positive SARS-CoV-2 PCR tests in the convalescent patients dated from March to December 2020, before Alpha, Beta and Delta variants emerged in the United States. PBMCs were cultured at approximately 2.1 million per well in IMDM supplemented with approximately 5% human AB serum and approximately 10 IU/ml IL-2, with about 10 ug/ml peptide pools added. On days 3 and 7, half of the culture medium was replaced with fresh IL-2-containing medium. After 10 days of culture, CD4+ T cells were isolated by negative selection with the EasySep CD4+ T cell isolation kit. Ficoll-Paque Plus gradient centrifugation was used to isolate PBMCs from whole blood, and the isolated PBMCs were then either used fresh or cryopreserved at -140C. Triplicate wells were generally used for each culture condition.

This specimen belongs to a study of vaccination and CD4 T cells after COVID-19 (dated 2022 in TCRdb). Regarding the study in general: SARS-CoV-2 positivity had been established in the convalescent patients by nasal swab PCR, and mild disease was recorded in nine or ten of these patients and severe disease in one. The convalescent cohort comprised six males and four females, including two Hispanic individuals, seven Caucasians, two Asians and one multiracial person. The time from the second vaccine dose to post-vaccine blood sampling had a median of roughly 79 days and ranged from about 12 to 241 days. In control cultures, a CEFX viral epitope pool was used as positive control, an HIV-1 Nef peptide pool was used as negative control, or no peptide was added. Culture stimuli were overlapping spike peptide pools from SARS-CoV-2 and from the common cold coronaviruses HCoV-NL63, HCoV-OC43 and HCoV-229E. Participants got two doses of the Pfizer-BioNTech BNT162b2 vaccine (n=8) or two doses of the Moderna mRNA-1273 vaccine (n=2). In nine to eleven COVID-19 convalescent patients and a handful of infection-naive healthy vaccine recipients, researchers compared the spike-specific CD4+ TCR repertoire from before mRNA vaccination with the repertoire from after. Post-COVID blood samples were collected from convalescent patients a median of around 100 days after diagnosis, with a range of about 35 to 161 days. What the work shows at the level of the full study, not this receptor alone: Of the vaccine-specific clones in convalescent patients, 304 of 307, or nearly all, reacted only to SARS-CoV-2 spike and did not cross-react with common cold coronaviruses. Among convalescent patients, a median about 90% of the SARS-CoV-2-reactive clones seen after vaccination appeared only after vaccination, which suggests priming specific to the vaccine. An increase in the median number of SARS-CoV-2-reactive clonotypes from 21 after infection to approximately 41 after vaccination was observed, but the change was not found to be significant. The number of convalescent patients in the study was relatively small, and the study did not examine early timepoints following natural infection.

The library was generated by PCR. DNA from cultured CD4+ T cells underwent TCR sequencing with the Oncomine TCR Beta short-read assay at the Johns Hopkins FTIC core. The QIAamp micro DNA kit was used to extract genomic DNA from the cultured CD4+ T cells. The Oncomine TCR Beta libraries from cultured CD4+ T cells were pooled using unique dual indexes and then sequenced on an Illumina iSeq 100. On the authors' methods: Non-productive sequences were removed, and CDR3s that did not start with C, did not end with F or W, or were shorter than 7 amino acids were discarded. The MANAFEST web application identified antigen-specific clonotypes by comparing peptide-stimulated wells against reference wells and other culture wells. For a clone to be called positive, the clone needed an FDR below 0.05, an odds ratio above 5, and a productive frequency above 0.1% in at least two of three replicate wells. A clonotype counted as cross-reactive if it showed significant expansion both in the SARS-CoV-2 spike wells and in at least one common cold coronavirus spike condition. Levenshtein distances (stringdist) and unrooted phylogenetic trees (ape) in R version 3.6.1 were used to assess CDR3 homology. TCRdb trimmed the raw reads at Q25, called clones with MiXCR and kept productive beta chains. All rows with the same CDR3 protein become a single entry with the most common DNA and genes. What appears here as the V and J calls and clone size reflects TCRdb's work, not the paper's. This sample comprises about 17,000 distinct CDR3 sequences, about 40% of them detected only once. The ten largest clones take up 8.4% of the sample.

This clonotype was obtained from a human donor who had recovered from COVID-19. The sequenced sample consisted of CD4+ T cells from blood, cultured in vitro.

The CDR3 protein sequence reads: CASLRNTGADGYTF. The DNA sequence is as follows: TGTGCCAGCCTAAGAAACACAGGGGCAGATGGCTACACCTTC. The V and J segments used are TRBV19 and TRBJ1-2; TRBD1 agrees with 7 junctional bases. Its CDR3 holds 14 amino acids, cysteine through phenylalanine. Only the CDR3 DNA stays, 42 bases, in frame from base 1. The germline V gene (reference sequence) specifies LNHDA as CDR1 and SQIVND as CDR2. The germline V end is reduced by 9 bases and the J end by 6 bases; junction bases left unmatched: 13.